These T cell receptor beta chains were read from a single sample in a study of type 1 regulatory T cells. TCRdb used MiXCR to reprocess the reads, holding one entry per CDR3 protein. The table includes about 65,000 distinct CDR3 sequences, approximately 47% detected once. These receptors' antigens are unknown. The sequencing sample was made of cultured non-Tr1 T cells, either the whole culture or a sorted T cell fraction (not recorded which). These TCRs come from a human donor in good health. Each CDR3 is given with its conserved first and last residue. The D gene is left open where the match is weak. Rows may omit the clone size; those that give it use once, few, many or a size class.

d_call cdr3_length j_call v_call clone_size cdr3_nt cdr3_aa
NA 11 TRBJ2-3 TRBV5-5 many TGTGCCAGCAGCCCCGGACTATCGCAGTATTTT CASSPGLSQYF
NA 13 TRBJ1-1 TRBV12-3/TRBV12-4 medium-sized TGTGCCAGCAGTTTCGGCAGGAACACTGAAGCTTTCTTT CASSFGRNTEAFF
NA 15 TRBJ2-4 TRBV20-1 few TGCAGTGCTAGTCGGGGGAGCCAGGCCAAAAACATTCAGTACTTC CSASRGSQAKNIQYF
TRBD1 15 TRBJ1-6 TRBV5-6 NA TGTGCCAGCAGCTGGGACGGGACAGCTAATTCACCCCTCCACTTT CASSWDGTANSPLHF
NA 16 TRBJ2-3 TRBV4-1 few TGCGCCAGCAGCCAAGTCTCCGGGACCGTGACAGATACGCAGTATTTT CASSQVSGTVTDTQYF
TRBD1 22 TRBJ1-4 TRBV28 once TGTGCCAGCAGTTCTAACAGGGGGCGCGGGTTACGGCGTGCCCCAACTAATGAAAAACTGTTTTTT CASSSNRGRGLRRAPTNEKLFF
TRBD1 14 TRBJ2-7 TRBV4-2 NA TGTGCCAGCAGCCAGTTGACAGGGGGCTACGAGCAGTACTTC CASSQLTGGYEQYF
NA 15 TRBJ2-3 TRBV20-1 few TGCAGTGCTAGAGATCGGGTAGTTAGCACAGATACGCAGTATTTT CSARDRVVSTDTQYF
NA 15 TRBJ1-5 TRBV27 NA TGTGCCAGCAGTTTTGGTCGCAACGGCAATCAGCCCCAGCATTTT CASSFGRNGNQPQHF
NA 16 TRBJ2-4 TRBV20-1 NA TGCAGTGCCGACGAGACGTCTCGGTCGGCCAAAAACATTCAGTACTTC CSADETSRSAKNIQYF
NA 14 TRBJ2-7 TRBV20-1 NA TGCAGTGCTAGAGATCCCCTAGCGTCTTACGAGCAGTACTTC CSARDPLASYEQYF
TRBD1 15 TRBJ1-2 TRBV6-1 NA TGTGCCAGCAGTGAAGCCCGGGACAGCCTCTATGGCTACACCTTC CASSEARDSLYGYTF
NA 16 TRBJ1-3 TRBV6-5 few TGTGCCAGCAGCCCGGAAGGGACGTACTCTGGAAACACCATATATTTT CASSPEGTYSGNTIYF
NA 14 TRBJ1-1 TRBV27 few TGTGCCAGCAGTTTAGATCTGGGGAGCACTGAAGCTTTCTTT CASSLDLGSTEAFF
NA 15 TRBJ1-2 TRBV20-1 NA TGCAGTGCTAGTCGCCCGGTGGACGGGATCTATGGCTACACCTTC CSASRPVDGIYGYTF
TRBD1 13 TRBJ2-1 TRBV12-3/TRBV12-4 NA TGTGCCAGCAGTTCTGACAGGGTCAATGAGCAGTTCTTC CASSSDRVNEQFF
TRBD1 15 TRBJ2-3 TRBV20-1 NA TGCAGTGCTGGAGCCGGGACAGATAAAACAGATACGCAGTATTTT CSAGAGTDKTDTQYF
TRBD1 14 TRBJ2-5 TRBV2 NA TGTGCCAGCATGGGACAGGGGGCTGGAGAGACCCAGTACTTC CASMGQGAGETQYF
NA 14 TRBJ1-1 TRBV7-9 few TGTGCCAGCAGCCTGGGGGACGGGGAATTAAAAGCTTTCTTT CASSLGDGELKAFF
TRBD2 15 TRBJ2-3 TRBV5-4 NA TGTGCCAGCAGCATACGGGGGGGCCTCACAGATACGCAGTATTTT CASSIRGGLTDTQYF
NA 15 TRBJ1-4 TRBV12-3/TRBV12-4 few TGTGCCAGCAGCCGGGGCCGAACAACTAATGAAAAACTGTTTTTT CASSRGRTTNEKLFF
NA 14 TRBJ1-1 TRBV7-3 NA TGTGCCAGTACTAGCCTTGTGGATAACACTGAAGCTTTCTTT CASTSLVDNTEAFF
TRBD2 15 TRBJ2-7 TRBV20-1 many TGCAGTGCTAGAGATCTAGCGGGGATCTCCTACGAGCAGTACTTC CSARDLAGISYEQYF
TRBD2 16 TRBJ2-1 TRBV27 few TGTGCCAGCAGTCCCGGTGTAGTAGCGGGCTACAATGAGCAGTTCTTC CASSPGVVAGYNEQFF
NA 14 TRBJ1-6 TRBV20-1 NA TGCAGTGCCAAGCAAGGGCCCCATAATTCACCCCTCCACTTT CSAKQGPHNSPLHF
NA 13 TRBJ1-2 TRBV5-1 NA TGCGCCAGCAGCTTGCGGGACAACTATGGCTACACCTTC CASSLRDNYGYTF
NA 14 TRBJ1-5 TRBV4-3 few TGCGCCAGCAGCCCTCAGCCGAGCAATCAGCCCCAGCATTTT CASSPQPSNQPQHF
NA 14 TRBJ2-3 TRBV2 few TGTGCCAGCAACATATTTGGGGGCACAGATACGCAGTATTTT CASNIFGGTDTQYF
NA 11 TRBJ2-1 TRBV2 NA TGTGCCAGCAGCTACTCCAGCGAGCAGTTCTTC CASSYSSEQFF
TRBD1 13 TRBJ1-1 TRBV5-1 medium-sized TGCGCCAGCAGCATAGGACAGGGTCTTCAAGCTTTCTTT CASSIGQGLQAFF
NA 16 TRBJ2-2 TRBV4-3 NA TGCGCCAGCAGCCAAGATCTGCGGTGGAACACCGGGGAGCTGTTTTTT CASSQDLRWNTGELFF
TRBD1 13 TRBJ2-5 TRBV20-1 few TGCAGTGCTAGGACAGGGGGTGCGGAGACCCAGTACTTC CSARTGGAETQYF
NA 17 TRBJ2-5 TRBV7-9 once TGTGCCAGCAGCTTAAGACGACCCATACCGGGTGGAGAGACCCAGTACTTC CASSLRRPIPGGETQYF
NA 14 TRBJ1-2 TRBV6-2/TRBV6-3 once TGTGCCAGCGGAAACATGGCTTCGAGAGTCGGCTACACCTTC CASGNMASRVGYTF
TRBD2 14 TRBJ2-3 TRBV7-2 NA TGTGCCAGCAGCTTAGGGGGGACTAGCACAACGCAGTATTTT CASSLGGTSTTQYF
NA 12 TRBJ1-1 TRBV5-4 NA TGTGCCAGCAGCTTGAGGGCGGCTGAAGCTTTCTTT CASSLRAAEAFF
TRBD2 15 TRBJ2-1 TRBV19 NA TGTGCCAGTAGTAGCGGGGGGCTCGGCTACAATGAGCAGTTCTTC CASSSGGLGYNEQFF
NA 15 TRBJ2-7 TRBV12-3/TRBV12-4 few TGTGCCAGCAGTTTAGCTGGCAGGGTCTCCTACGAGCAGTACTTC CASSLAGRVSYEQYF
NA 13 TRBJ1-5 TRBV5-1 NA TGCGCCAGCAGCTTGGGAGGCGATCAGCCCCAGCATTTT CASSLGGDQPQHF
NA 12 TRBJ1-1 TRBV29-1 NA TGCAGCGTTGTGGGGTTGGGTTTGACAGCTTTCTTT CSVVGLGLTAFF
NA 14 TRBJ1-1 TRBV7-6 many TGTGCCAGCAGCTCCAGGGGTATGAACACTGAAGCTTTCTTT CASSSRGMNTEAFF
TRBD2 14 TRBJ2-3 TRBV20-1 NA TGCAGTGCTTGGACTAGCGAGTCCACAGATACGCAGGATTTT CSAWTSESTDTQDF
TRBD1 16 TRBJ2-1 TRBV7-2 NA TGTGCCAGCAGCTTTGGGACAGGCAGCTCCTACAATGAGCAGTTCTTC CASSFGTGSSYNEQFF
NA 13 TRBJ1-2 TRBV6-1 NA TGTGCCAGCAGTGAATTCAGGGGAGATGGCTACACCTTC CASSEFRGDGYTF
NA 15 TRBJ1-1 TRBV7-9 NA TGTGCCAGCAGCCCTAACAAGGACAGCTGGAATGAAGCTTTCTTT CASSPNKDSWNEAFF
NA 13 TRBJ2-7 TRBV20-1 NA TGCAGTGCTAGTGCCCTACCCTCCTACGAGCAGTACTTC CSASALPSYEQYF
TRBD1 15 TRBJ1-2 TRBV7-2 few TGTGCCAGCAGCCTCGGGACAGGGGGGAGCTATGGCTACACCTTC CASSLGTGGSYGYTF
NA 14 TRBJ2-3 TRBV5-1 medium-sized TGCGCCAGCAGCATGGAAAAGACTACAGATACGCAGTATTTT CASSMEKTTDTQYF
NA 14 TRBJ2-5 TRBV11-1 NA TGTGCCAGCAGCCCCGACGAAGCGGCGAGGACCCAGTACTTC CASSPDEAARTQYF
TRBD2 13 TRBJ2-5 TRBV5-6 NA TGTGCCAGCAGATTCGCTAGCGGGGGGGACCAGTACTTC CASRFASGGDQYF
NA 14 TRBJ1-4 TRBV12-3/TRBV12-4 few TGTGCCAGCAGTCGGGCAGGGGTGACTGAAAAACTGTTTTTT CASSRAGVTEKLFF
TRBD2 13 TRBJ2-3 TRBV5-4 NA TGTGCCAGCAGCTTGAGCGGGGCAGATACGCAGTATTTT CASSLSGADTQYF
TRBD1 11 TRBJ1-2 TRBV29-1 few TGCAGCGCTGGGACAGTCGGCGGCTACACCTTC CSAGTVGGYTF
TRBD2 15 TRBJ2-3 TRBV7-9 NA TGTGCCAGCAGCAGTAGTAGCGGGGGAACAGATACGCAGTATTTT CASSSSSGGTDTQYF
NA 15 TRBJ2-2 TRBV12-3/TRBV12-4 NA TGTGCCAGCAGTTTAAGCTCAGGGGGGACCGGGGAGCTGTTTTTT CASSLSSGGTGELFF
TRBD1 15 TRBJ2-3 TRBV9 NA TGTGCCAGCAGCGGTGGGACAGTCGCCACGGGTACGCAGTATTTT CASSGGTVATGTQYF
TRBD2 16 TRBJ2-5 TRBV12-3/TRBV12-4 NA TGTGCCAGCAGTTTGGGTAGCGGGGGGGCACAAGAGACCCAGTACTTC CASSLGSGGAQETQYF
TRBD2 16 TRBJ2-7 TRBV7-2 NA TGTGCCAGCAGCTCACCGCCAGAACTAGCGACCTACGAGCAGTACTTC CASSSPPELATYEQYF
NA 13 TRBJ2-1 TRBV5-1 NA TGCGCCAGCAGCTCCGGCCCGCTCAATGAGCAGTTCTTC CASSSGPLNEQFF